Below are 28 T cell receptor beta chains sequenced from a single sample in a study of T cells in Graves' hyperthyroidism and ophthalmopathy. Amplification targeted TCR beta CDR3 regions from RNA transcripts. During a first-round RT-PCR of the TCR CDR3, the HTBI primer set was used. In TCRdb, the multiplex PCR reads were re-called with MiXCR into one record per CDR3 protein. The repertoire holds about 720,000 distinct CDR3 sequences, about 17% seen once, with around 8.1% in the top ten. The material sequenced was blood. The source is a man aged 18 to 29 with Graves' hyperthyroidism.

This clonotype showed up just a few times. The rearrangement uses TRBV6-1 and TRBJ1-5; unclear D gene. The CDR3 covers 18 residues. CDR1 and CDR2 from the germline V gene are MNHNS and SASEGT. Trimming cost V 2 bases and J 5 bases, with 22 bases left between them. In DNA form, the CDR3 reads TGTGCCAGCAGTGAATATGCCCTCCGTGTGGACGGAGATCAGCCCCAGCATTTT. This encodes CASSEYALRVDGDQPQHF.

The chain is built from TRBV4-1 and TRBJ2-7, with TRBD2 matching 7 bases. Germline V CDR1 and CDR2: MGHRA, YSYEKL. The junction had 11 bases not matched to a gene; V was cut back by 6 bases and J by 3 bases. CDR3 length equals 15 residues. CDR3 in amino acids: CASRQTSRSFYEQYF. The CDR3 DNA reads as TGCGCCAGCAGACAGACTAGCAGATCCTTCTACGAGCAGTACTTC.

This clonotype was counted a few times. The chain links TRBV24-1 to TRBJ2-7, with 12 bases fitting TRBD1. V lost 5 bases, J lost 4 bases, and 5 bases stayed unmatched. This CDR3 spans 15 amino acids. From germline, CDR1 is KGHDR and CDR2 SFDVKD. CDR3 in DNA: TGTGCCACCAGTGCTCCGGGACAGGGGGCATACGAGCAGTACTTC. Translating it yields CATSAPGQGAYEQYF.

This clonotype showed up just a few times. Because the CDR3 is missing its conserved closing phenylalanine or tryptophan, this is likely a read error. This rearrangement joins TRBV19 to TRBJ2-7; 8 positions agree with TRBD1. Per germline, CDR1 LNHDA and CDR2 SQIVND (reference sequence). The V and J ends lost 2 bases and 2 bases, in that order; junction bases with no gene match: 5. The CDR3 contains 15 residues. The CDR3 sequence is CASSIFGQGAYEQYL. The CDR3 bases are TGTGCCAGTAGTATATTCGGACAGGGCGCCTACGAGCAGTACCTC.

The V gene is TRBV25-1, the J gene TRBJ1-2, with TRBD1 as a possible D gene (5 bases). Germline V gene sequence: CDR1 MGHDK, CDR2 SYGVNS. This CDR3 comprises 15 residues. V shed 4 bases and J shed 0 bases, with 12 bases lying between them. The CDR3 protein is CASSGDAGANYGYTF. CDR3 nucleotide sequence: TGTGCCAGCAGTGGGGACGCCGGAGCTAACTATGGCTACACCTTC.

This clonotype showed up many times. This rearrangement joins TRBV28 to TRBJ2-7; 8 bases fit TRBD1. Trimming cost V 6 bases and J 7 bases; bases outside gene matches: 11. Germline V CDR1 and CDR2: MDHEN, SYDVKM. CDR3 length equals 14 residues. DNA for the CDR3: TGTGCCAGCAGCCAAGGACAGGGTATCCGGGAGCAGTACTTC. Translating it yields CASSQGQGIREQYF.

This clonotype was counted at least ten times. V gene TRBV7-9 combines with J gene TRBJ2-1; 9 nucleotides line up with TRBD2. There are 14 residues in the CDR3. CDR1 and CDR2 from the germline V gene are SEHNR and FQNEAQ (reference sequence). Trimming took 3 bases from V and 9 from J; bases not matched to a gene: 6. The CDR3 loop reads CASSLTSGPTEQFF. The CDR3, as DNA: TGTGCCAGCAGCTTGACTAGCGGCCCTACTGAGCAGTTCTTC.

This clonotype was found many times. The chain couples TRBV10-3 to TRBJ1-1, with 9 positions matching TRBD1. Trimming cost V 8 bases and J 6 bases; bases outside gene matches: 7. Germline lookup yields CDR1 ENHRY and CDR2 SYGVKD. The CDR3 contains 13 residues. CDR3 sequence reads: CAIGGTGIAEAFF. In DNA form, the CDR3 reads TGTGCCATCGGGGGGACAGGGATTGCTGAAGCTTTCTTT.

At least ten counts were recorded for this clonotype. The chain uses TRBV27 and TRBJ2-7; TRBD2 might be the D (5 bases). CDR1 and CDR2 from the germline V gene are MNHEY and SMNVEV (reference sequence). Trimming pared 2 bases from V and 2 bases from J, leaving 10 bases between. CDR3 length: 14 residues. The CDR3, as DNA: TGTGCCAGCAGTTTAACGGGGTCCCCCTACGAGCAGTACTTC. Translation: CASSLTGSPYEQYF.

The rearrangement links TRBV7-2 to TRBJ2-1; D might be TRBD1 (8 bases). The CDR3 contains 15 residues. Germline CDR1 and CDR2: SGHTA and FQGNSA. The V end was cut by 5 bases, the J end by 5 bases, with 16 bases between. CDR3 sequence: CASSGGGRGHNEQFF. In nucleotides, the CDR3 is TGTGCCAGCAGCGGGGGGGGCAGGGGGCACAATGAGCAGTTCTTC.

This clonotype was observed many times. The gene calls are TRBV28 and TRBJ2-2; D remains ambiguous. CDR1 and CDR2 from the germline V gene are MDHEN and SYDVKM. Trimming removed 6 bases at V and 0 bases at J, with 11 bases between. This CDR3 contains 15 residues. CDR3 DNA sequence: TGTGCCAGCAGACTCGGGCAGGCGAACACCGGGGAGCTGTTTTTT. As protein: CASRLGQANTGELFF.

This sequence joins TRBV2 and TRBJ2-7; possibly TRBD2 for D (6 bases). CDR3 size: 16 residues. In germline, CDR1 is SNHLY, CDR2 FYNNEI. Trimming stripped 1 base from V and 0 bases from J, with 13 bases between. The CDR3: CASSEDGGTTSYEQYF. The CDR3 nucleotides read TGTGCCAGCAGTGAAGACGGAGGGACGACCTCCTACGAGCAGTACTTC.

This clonotype was detected ten times or more. The rearrangement uses TRBV2 and TRBJ2-2; D is perhaps TRBD1 (7 bases). Germline CDR1 SNHLY, CDR2 FYNNEI. The CDR3 covers 15 residues. V was pared by 5 bases and J by 4 bases, with 14 bases between. The CDR3: CASSWQGGSTGELFF. In nucleotides, the CDR3 is TGTGCCAGCAGTTGGCAGGGGGGAAGCACCGGGGAGCTGTTTTTT. The full variable domain, completed using reference TRBV2 and TRBJ2-2, is EPEVTQTPSHQVTQMGQEVILRCVPISNHLYFYWYRQILGQKVEFLVSFYNNEISEKSEIFDDQFSVERPDGSNFTLKIRSTKLEDSAMYFCASSWQGGSTGELFFGEGSRLTVL.

This clonotype appeared many times. V usage is TRBV30 and J usage is TRBJ2-7, with a possible D match to TRBD1 (6 bases). Germline lookup yields CDR1 GTSNPN and CDR2 SVGIG (reference sequence). V lost 5 bases to trimming and J lost 0 bases, with 11 bases between them. The CDR3 extends over 13 amino acids. In nucleotides, the CDR3 is TGTGCCTGGGACCGGGACACCTCCTACGAGCAGTACTTC. The encoded protein is CAWDRDTSYEQYF.

V and J are TRBV29-1 and TRBJ1-4; possibly TRBD1 for D (6 bases). From germline, CDR1 is SQVTM and CDR2 ANQGSEA. V lost 1 base to trimming and J lost 6 bases, with 9 bases between them. CDR3 length: 13 amino acids. The CDR3 DNA reads TGCAGCGTTGAAGCCGGGGGCGATGAAAAACTGTTTTTT. This codes for CSVEAGGDEKLFF.

This clonotype was counted a few times. The rearrangement links TRBV19 to TRBJ2-1; 7 bases map to TRBD2. CDR3 size: 15 residues. V trimming: 5 bases; J trimming: 4 bases; junction bases outside the gene matches: 8. Germline V lookup: CDR1 LNHDA, CDR2 SQIVND (reference sequence). CDR3 DNA sequence: TGTGCCAGTAGTCCGGGACCGGGGGGTTACAATGAGCAGTTCTTC. Its protein product is CASSPGPGGYNEQFF.

This clonotype was detected only a few times. V gene TRBV19 combines with J gene TRBJ2-7; TRBD2 matches at 13 bases. The CDR3 loop spans 15 amino acids. V shed 4 bases and J 7 bases; nucleotides not matched to a gene: 7. CDR1 is LNHDA, CDR2 SQIVND, per germline (reference sequence). This chain's CDR3 is CASSSGTSGKSEQYF. The DNA of the CDR3 is TGTGCCAGTAGTAGCGGGACTAGCGGGAAATCAGAGCAGTACTTC.

This clonotype was picked up a small number of times. The chain recombines TRBV2 with TRBJ1-5; D may be TRBD1 (5 bases). Trimming stripped 4 bases from V and 7 bases from J, with 14 bases between. Per germline, CDR1 SNHLY and CDR2 FYNNEI. The CDR3 consists of 14 residues. DNA for the CDR3: TGTGCCAGCAGTGTAGGACACTTCAACCAGCCCCAGCATTTT. This sequence encodes CASSVGHFNQPQHF.

Ten or more counts support this clonotype. The genes are TRBV6-2 or TRBV6-3 and TRBJ1-5; D not certain. The CDR3 sequence is 14 residues long. The V and J ends lost 2 bases and 7 bases respectively, with 12 bases between them. Per the germline V gene, CDR1 is MNHEY and CDR2 is SVGEGT. In nucleotides, the CDR3 is TGTGCCAGCAGTTACATAGGGTTAAGGCAGCCCCAGCATTTT. Translating it yields CASSYIGLRQPQHF.

The chain carries TRBV12-3 or TRBV12-4 and TRBJ1-2, with D possibly being TRBD1 (5 bases). Trimming shortened V by 5 bases and J by 8 bases, and 18 bases separated the two germline ends. CDR3 length: 14 residues. CDR3 DNA: TGTGCCAGCAGTAAGGTTGGAACAGGCCAAGGCTACACCTTC. This gives the protein CASSKVGTGQGYTF.

This clonotype occurred many times. The chain has TRBV12-5 and TRBJ2-1; TRBD2 aligns across 10 bases. Trimming removed 0 bases from V and 8 bases from J; junction bases left unmatched: 10. Per the germline V gene, CDR1 is LGHNT and CDR2 is FRNRAP. CDR3 length: 17 amino acids. Here the CDR3 reads CASGLVPPASGRYEQFF. Written as DNA, the CDR3 is TGTGCTAGTGGTTTGGTACCCCCGGCTAGCGGGAGATATGAGCAGTTCTTC.

The genes are TRBV4-3 and TRBJ2-5, with D possibly TRBD2 on 6 matching bases. The length of the CDR3 is 15 residues. With 4 bases removed from V and 5 bases from J, the gap between germline ends came to 17 bases. The germline gives CDR1 LGHNA, CDR2 YSLEER. The CDR3 is CASSPLGRGGETQYF. The CDR3 DNA reads as TGCGCCAGCAGCCCGCTAGGGCGGGGAGGCGAGACCCAGTACTTC.

Written as DNA, the CDR3 is TGTGCCAGCAGCATACAGGGGGCACAGAACACTGAAGCTTTCTTT. Protein sequence: CASSIQGAQNTEAFF. The V and J genes are TRBV7-9 and TRBJ1-1; TRBD1 matches at 9 bases. From germline, CDR1 is SEHNR and CDR2 FQNEAQ (reference sequence). The junction had 5 bases not matched to a gene; V was cut back by 5 bases and J by 1 base. The length of the CDR3 is 15 residues.

The chain links TRBV19 to TRBJ2-6; D not certain. Germline V gene data show CDR1 as LNHDA and CDR2 as SQIVND (reference sequence). V lost 3 bases and J 0 bases, leaving 6 bases between the germline ends. This CDR3 spans 15 amino acids. The CDR3 sequence is CASSMPFSGANVLTF. DNA for the CDR3: TGTGCCAGTAGTATGCCTTTCTCTGGGGCCAACGTCCTGACTTTC.

V usage is TRBV19 and J usage is TRBJ2-3, with 11 positions matching TRBD2. J gave up 8 bases and V 9 bases, and 13 bases lay outside the gene matches. Germline V CDR1 and CDR2: LNHDA, SQIVND (reference sequence). The CDR3 runs 15 residues. The CDR3 loop is CARRPGLAAPGTQYF. DNA of the CDR3: TGTGCCAGGCGTCCGGGACTAGCGGCGCCGGGTACGCAGTATTTT.

In this sample, this clonotype turned up many times. The chain is built from TRBV5-5 and TRBJ2-1; TRBD2 is a possible D gene (6 bases). The V and J ends lost 4 bases and 3 bases respectively, with 14 bases between them. The CDR3 is 15 residues long. Germline loops: CDR1 SGHKS, CDR2 YYEKEE (reference sequence). CDR3 residues: CASSDRGYGYNEQFF. The CDR3 DNA sequence: TGTGCCAGCAGCGACCGGGGGTATGGCTACAATGAGCAGTTCTTC.

The chain recombines TRBV10-3 with TRBJ2-3, with D perhaps TRBD1 (5 bases). The CDR3 loop spans 15 amino acids. The V end was cut by 3 bases, the J end by 2 bases, with 12 bases between. CDR1 ENHRY and CDR2 SYGVKD come from the germline V gene. The CDR3 protein is CAISDLDIHTDTQYF. The CDR3 DNA sequence: TGTGCCATCAGTGACCTGGACATCCACACAGATACGCAGTATTTT.

This clonotype was recorded at least ten times. The chain joins TRBV20-1 to TRBJ2-1; D unresolved. The CDR3 extends over 14 amino acids. Germline lookup yields CDR1 DFQATT and CDR2 SNEGSKA (reference sequence). Trimming left V 5 bases short and J 3 bases short, with 14 bases between. The CDR3 DNA follows: TGCAGTGCTGAGCCCGGAGATGGCTACAATGAGCAGTTCTTC. Protein: CSAEPGDGYNEQFF.